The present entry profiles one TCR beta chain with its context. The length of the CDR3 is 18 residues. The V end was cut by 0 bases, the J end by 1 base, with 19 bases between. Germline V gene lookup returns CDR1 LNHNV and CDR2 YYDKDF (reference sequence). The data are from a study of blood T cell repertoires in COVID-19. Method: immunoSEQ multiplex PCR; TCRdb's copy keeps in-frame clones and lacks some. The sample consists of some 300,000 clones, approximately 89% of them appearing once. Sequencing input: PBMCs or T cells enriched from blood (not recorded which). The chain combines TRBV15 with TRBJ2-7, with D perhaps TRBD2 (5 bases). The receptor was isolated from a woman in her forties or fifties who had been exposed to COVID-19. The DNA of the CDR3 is TGTGCCACCAGCAGAGATCGGAACTCAGCGGTCGGATCCTACGAGCAGTACTTC. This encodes CATSRDRNSAVGSYEQYF.